This T cell receptor (beta chain) was captured in a study of siplizumab effects on memory and regulatory T cells. In this sample, this clone turned up a few times. Germline loops: CDR1 MDHEN, CDR2 SYDVKM. The V and J ends lost 6 bases and 6 bases, in that order; junction bases with no gene match: 12. This CDR3 comprises 16 residues. Roughly 10^5 TCR templates were assayed per sample. The table came from immunoSEQ multiplex PCR; TCRdb's copy has only in-frame clones and leaves some out. The data contain about 97,000 clones, over 90% of them singletons. Material: non-Treg CD4+ T cells sorted from blood. This chain connects TRBV28 to TRBJ1-5; 9 bases line up with TRBD1. The sequence was collected from a human donor in good health. CDR3 region: CASSHRNRGLIQPQHF. The CDR3 DNA follows: TGTGCCAGCAGCCATAGAAACAGGGGGCTTATTCAGCCCCAGCATTTT.